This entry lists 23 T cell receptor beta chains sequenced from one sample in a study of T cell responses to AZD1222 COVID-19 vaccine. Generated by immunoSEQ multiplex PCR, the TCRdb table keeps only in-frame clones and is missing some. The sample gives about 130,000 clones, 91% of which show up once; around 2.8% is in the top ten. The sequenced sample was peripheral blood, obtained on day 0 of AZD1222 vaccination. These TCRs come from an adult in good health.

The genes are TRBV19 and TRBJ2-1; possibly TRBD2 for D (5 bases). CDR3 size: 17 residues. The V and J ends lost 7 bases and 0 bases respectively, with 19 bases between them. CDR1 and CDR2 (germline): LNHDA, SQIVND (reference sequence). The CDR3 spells CASTPAVATSSYNEQFF. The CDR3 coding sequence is TGTGCCAGTACTCCTGCGGTAGCGACGAGCTCCTACAATGAGCAGTTCTTC.

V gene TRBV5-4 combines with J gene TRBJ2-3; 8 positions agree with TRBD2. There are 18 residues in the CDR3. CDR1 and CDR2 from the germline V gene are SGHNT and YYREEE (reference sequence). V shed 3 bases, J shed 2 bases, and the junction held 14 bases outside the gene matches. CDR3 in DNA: TGTGCCAGCAGCTGGCCCCGTCGGCGGGAGGACAACACAGATACGCAGTATTTT. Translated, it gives CASSWPRRREDNTDTQYF.

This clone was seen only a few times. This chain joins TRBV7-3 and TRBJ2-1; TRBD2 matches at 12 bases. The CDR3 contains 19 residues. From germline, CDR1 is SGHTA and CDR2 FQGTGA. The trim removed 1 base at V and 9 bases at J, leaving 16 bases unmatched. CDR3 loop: CASSLRPLAGGLLGGEQFF. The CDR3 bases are TGTGCCAGCAGCTTAAGGCCGCTAGCGGGAGGGCTCTTGGGGGGTGAGCAGTTCTTC.

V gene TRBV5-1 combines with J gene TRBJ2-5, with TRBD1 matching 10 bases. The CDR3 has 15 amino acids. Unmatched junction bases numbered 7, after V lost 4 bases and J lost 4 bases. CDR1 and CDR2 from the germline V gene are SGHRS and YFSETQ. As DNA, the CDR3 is TGCGCCAGCAGCCGTGCCCGGACAGGGGGAGAGACCCAGTACTTC. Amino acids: CASSRARTGGETQYF.

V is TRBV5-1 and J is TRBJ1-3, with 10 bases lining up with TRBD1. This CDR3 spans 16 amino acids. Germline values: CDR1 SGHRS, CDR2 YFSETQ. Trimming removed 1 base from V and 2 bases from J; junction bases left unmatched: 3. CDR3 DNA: TGCGCCAGCAGCTTGCTGGGGACAGGGGCTGGAAACACCATATATTTT. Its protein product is CASSLLGTGAGNTIYF.

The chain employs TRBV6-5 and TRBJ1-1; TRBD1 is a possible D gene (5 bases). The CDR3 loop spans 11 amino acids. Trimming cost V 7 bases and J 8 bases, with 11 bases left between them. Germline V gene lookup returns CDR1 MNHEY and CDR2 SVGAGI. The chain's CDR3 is CASTLDREAFF. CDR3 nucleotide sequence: TGTGCCAGCACCTTAGACAGAGAAGCTTTCTTT.

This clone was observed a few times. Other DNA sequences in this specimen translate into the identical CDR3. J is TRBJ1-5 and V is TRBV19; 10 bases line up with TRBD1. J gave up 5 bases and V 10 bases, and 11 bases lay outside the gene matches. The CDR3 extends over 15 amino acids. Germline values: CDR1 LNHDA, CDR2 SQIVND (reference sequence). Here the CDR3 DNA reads TGTGCCACCACAATCATCGGACAGGGGGATCAGCCCCAGCATTTT. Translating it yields CATTIIGQGDQPQHF. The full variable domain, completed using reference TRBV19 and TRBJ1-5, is DGGITQSPKYLFRKEGQNVTLSCEQNLNHDAMYWYRQDPGQGLRLIYYSQIVNDFQKGDIAEGYSVSREKKESFPLTVTSAQKNPTAFYLCATTIIGQGDQPQHFGDGTRLSIL.

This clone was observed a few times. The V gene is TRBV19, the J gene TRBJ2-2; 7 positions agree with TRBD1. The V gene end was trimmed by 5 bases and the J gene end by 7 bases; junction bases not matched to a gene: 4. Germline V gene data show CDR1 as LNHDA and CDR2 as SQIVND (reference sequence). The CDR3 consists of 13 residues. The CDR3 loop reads CASSDRDGGELFF. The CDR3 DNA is TGTGCCAGTAGTGACAGGGATGGCGGGGAGCTGTTTTTT.

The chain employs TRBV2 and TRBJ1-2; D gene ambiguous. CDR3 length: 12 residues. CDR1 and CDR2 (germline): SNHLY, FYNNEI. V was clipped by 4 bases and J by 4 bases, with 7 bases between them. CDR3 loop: CASSGLSYGYTF. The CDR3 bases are TGTGCCAGCAGTGGACTGAGCTATGGCTACACCTTC.

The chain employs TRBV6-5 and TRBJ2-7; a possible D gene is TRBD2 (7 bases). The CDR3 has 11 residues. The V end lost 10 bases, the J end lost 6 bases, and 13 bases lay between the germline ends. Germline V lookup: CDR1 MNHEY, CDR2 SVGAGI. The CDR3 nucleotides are TGTGCCACCTCCGGGGGGCTCGAGCAGTACTTC. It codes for CATSGGLEQYF.

The CDR3 sequence is CASSERVTTDTQYF. The CDR3 nucleotides are TGTGCCAGCAGTGAACGTGTCACCACAGATACGCAGTATTTT. The rearrangement uses TRBV2 and TRBJ2-3; D gene unclear. The CDR3 has 14 amino acids. Germline assignment: CDR1 SNHLY and CDR2 FYNNEI. Trimming took off 2 bases at V and 2 bases at J, with 8 bases between the two ends.

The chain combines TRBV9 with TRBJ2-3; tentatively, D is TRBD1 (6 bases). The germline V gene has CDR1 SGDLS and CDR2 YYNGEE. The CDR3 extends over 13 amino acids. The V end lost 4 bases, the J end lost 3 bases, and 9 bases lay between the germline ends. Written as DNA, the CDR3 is TGTGCCAGCAGCCAGGGGTGGACAGATACGCAGTATTTT. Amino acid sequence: CASSQGWTDTQYF.

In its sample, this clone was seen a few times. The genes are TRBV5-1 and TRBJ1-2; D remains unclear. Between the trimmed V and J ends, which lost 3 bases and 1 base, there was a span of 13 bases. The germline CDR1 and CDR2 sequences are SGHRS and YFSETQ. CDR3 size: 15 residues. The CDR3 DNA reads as TGCGCCAGCAGCTCCCGAGGACCGAGTAACTATGGCTACACCTTC. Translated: CASSSRGPSNYGYTF.

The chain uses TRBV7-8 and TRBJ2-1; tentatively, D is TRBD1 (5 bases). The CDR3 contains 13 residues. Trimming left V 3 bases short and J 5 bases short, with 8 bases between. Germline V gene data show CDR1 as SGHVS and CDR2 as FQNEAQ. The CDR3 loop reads CASSLGLDNEQFF. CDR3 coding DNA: TGTGCCAGCAGCTTGGGGCTCGACAATGAGCAGTTCTTC.

CDR3 nucleotide sequence: TGTGCCAGCAGCTTCTCCAGCCCACGGGGGGGGGAGCAGTACTTC. Encoded protein: CASSFSSPRGGEQYF. J is TRBJ2-7 and V is TRBV5-4; 8 bases line up with TRBD2. Germline assignment: CDR1 SGHNT and CDR2 YYREEE (reference sequence). The CDR3 consists of 15 residues. The trim removed 2 bases at V and 7 bases at J, leaving 11 bases unmatched. The complete variable domain, with remaining parts taken from reference TRBV5-4 and TRBJ2-7, reads ETGVTQSPTHLIKTRGQQVTLRCSSQSGHNTVSWYQQALGQGPQFIFQYYREEENGRGNFPPRFSGLQFPNYSSELNVNALELDDSALYLCASSFSSPRGGEQYFGPGTRLTVT.

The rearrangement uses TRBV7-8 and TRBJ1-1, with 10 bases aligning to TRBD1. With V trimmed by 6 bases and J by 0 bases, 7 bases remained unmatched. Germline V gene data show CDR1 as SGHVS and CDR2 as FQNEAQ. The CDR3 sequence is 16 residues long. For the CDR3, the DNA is TGTGCCAGCAGTCGACAGGGGGCGGCCCTGAACACTGAAGCTTTCTTT. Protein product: CASSRQGAALNTEAFF.

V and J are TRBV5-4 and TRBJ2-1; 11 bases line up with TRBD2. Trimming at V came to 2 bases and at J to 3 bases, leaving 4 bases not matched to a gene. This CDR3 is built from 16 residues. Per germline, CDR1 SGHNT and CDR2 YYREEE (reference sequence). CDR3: CASSFELAGVYNEQFF. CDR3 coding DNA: TGTGCCAGCAGCTTCGAACTAGCGGGAGTCTACAATGAGCAGTTCTTC.

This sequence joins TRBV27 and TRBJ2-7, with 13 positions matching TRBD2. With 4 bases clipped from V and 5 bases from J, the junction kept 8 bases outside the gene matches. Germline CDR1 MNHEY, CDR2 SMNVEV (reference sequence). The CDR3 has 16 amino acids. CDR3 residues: CASSSWTSGRAHEQYF. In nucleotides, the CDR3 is TGTGCCAGCAGTTCATGGACTAGCGGGAGAGCCCACGAGCAGTACTTC.

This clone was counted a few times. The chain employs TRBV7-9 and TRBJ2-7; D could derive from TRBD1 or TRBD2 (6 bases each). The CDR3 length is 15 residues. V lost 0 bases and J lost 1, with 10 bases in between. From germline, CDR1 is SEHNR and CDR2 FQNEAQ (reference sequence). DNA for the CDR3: TGTGCCAGCAGCTTAGCCCAGGGGACTTCCTACGAGCAGTACTTC. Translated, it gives CASSLAQGTSYEQYF.

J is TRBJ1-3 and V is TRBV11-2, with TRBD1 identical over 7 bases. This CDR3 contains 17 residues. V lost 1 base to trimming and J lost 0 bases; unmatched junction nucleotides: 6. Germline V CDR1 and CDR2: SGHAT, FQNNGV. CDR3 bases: TGTGCCAGCAGCTTAGTAACAGGGGCATTCTCTGGAAACACCATATATTTT. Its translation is CASSLVTGAFSGNTIYF.

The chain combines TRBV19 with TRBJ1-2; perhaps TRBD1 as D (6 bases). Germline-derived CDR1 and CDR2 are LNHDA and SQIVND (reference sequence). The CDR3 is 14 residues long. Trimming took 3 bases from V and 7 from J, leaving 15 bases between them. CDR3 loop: CASSIGGISSGYTF. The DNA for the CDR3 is TGTGCCAGTAGTATTGGGGGCATTAGCTCTGGCTACACCTTC.

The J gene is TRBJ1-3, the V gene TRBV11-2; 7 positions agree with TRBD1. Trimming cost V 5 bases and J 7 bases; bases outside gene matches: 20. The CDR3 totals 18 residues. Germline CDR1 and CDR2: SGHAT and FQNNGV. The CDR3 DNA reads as TGTGCCAGCAGCCCTACCCGACAGGGTGTCATAACCACGAACACCATATATTTT. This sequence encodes CASSPTRQGVITTNTIYF.

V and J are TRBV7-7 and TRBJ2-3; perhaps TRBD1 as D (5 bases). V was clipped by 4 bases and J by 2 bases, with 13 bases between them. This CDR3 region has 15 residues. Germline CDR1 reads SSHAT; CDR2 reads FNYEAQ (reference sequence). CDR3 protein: CASSSTGHPTDTQYF. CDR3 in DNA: TGTGCCAGCAGCTCTACAGGCCACCCCACAGATACGCAGTATTTT.